One sample yielded the 19 T cell receptor beta chains listed below, sequenced in a study of cytomegalovirus exposure and HLA in healthy donors. Vbeta (60) and Jbeta (13) primers were used in the PCR. TCRdb's table, derived via immunoSEQ multiplex PCR, lists solely in-frame clones and lacks some. This table has 150,000 to 200,000 clones, around 83% appearing once. The material sequenced was PBMCs. The source of these receptors is a man aged 18 to 35 in good health and CMV-seropositive.

A single count supports this clone. This chain links TRBV6-4 with TRBJ2-3, with 12 bases matching TRBD1. J was trimmed by 4 bases and V by 8 bases; bases with no gene match: 7. CDR3 length equals 15 residues. The germline CDR1 and CDR2 sequences are MRHNA and SNTAGT. The DNA for the CDR3 is TGTGCCAGCGGGTCCGGGACAGGGGGCGCAGATACGCAGTATTTT. It specifies CASGSGTGGADTQYF.

The chain links TRBV13 to TRBJ2-3; tentatively, D is TRBD2 (7 bases). The germline V and J ends were trimmed by 3 bases and 4 bases, with 14 bases remaining between them. The V gene's germline CDR1 is PRHDT and CDR2 FYEKMQ (reference sequence). This CDR3 spans 15 amino acids. The CDR3 loop reads CASSLGGPSSDTQYF. CDR3 sequence (DNA): TGTGCCAGCAGCTTGGGGGGGCCGAGTTCAGATACGCAGTATTTT.

The genes are TRBV2 and TRBJ1-3; TRBD1 matches at 7 bases. V was pared by 5 bases and J by 2 bases, with 6 bases of the junction left unmatched. CDR1 and CDR2 (germline): SNHLY, FYNNEI. CDR3 length: 15 residues. CDR3 protein: CASSYRGETGNTIYF. As DNA, the CDR3 is TGTGCCAGCAGTTACAGGGGTGAAACTGGAAACACCATATATTTT.

The chain joins TRBV19 to TRBJ2-7; no definite D call. CDR3 length: 13 amino acids. Germline lookup yields CDR1 LNHDA and CDR2 SQIVND (reference sequence). V lost 5 bases to trimming and J lost 2 bases, with 10 bases between them. The DNA of the CDR3 is TGTGCCAGTAGTGATCAAGCCGCCTACGAGCAGTACTTC. Amino acids: CASSDQAAYEQYF.

DNA of the CDR3: TGTGCCAGCAGCGTCCCTAGCGGGGGAGCGGATACGCAGTATTTT. Protein sequence: CASSVPSGGADTQYF. The V gene is TRBV9, the J gene TRBJ2-3; 10 bases line up with TRBD2. Germline CDR1 is SGDLS and CDR2 is YYNGEE. The CDR3 loop spans 15 amino acids. The V and J ends lost 2 bases and 6 bases, in that order; junction bases with no gene match: 6. Based on the CDR3 plus reference TRBV9 and TRBJ2-3, the full variable domain is DSGVTQTPKHLITATGQRVTLRCSPRSGDLSVYWYQQSLDQGLQFLIQYYNGEERAKGNILERFSAQQFPDLHSELNLSSLELGDSALYFCASSVPSGGADTQYFGPGTRLTVL.

The chain has TRBV19 and TRBJ1-5; unclear D gene. V was trimmed by 4 bases and J by 6 bases, leaving 10 bases between them. The germline V gene encodes CDR1 LNHDA and CDR2 SQIVND (reference sequence). There are 13 residues in the CDR3. The CDR3 reads CASSRVAGQPQHF. The CDR3 region has the DNA TGTGCCAGTAGTAGGGTGGCGGGTCAGCCCCAGCATTTT.

The chain links TRBV7-2 to TRBJ1-6, with D maybe TRBD1 (6 bases). Germline-derived CDR1 and CDR2 are SGHTA and FQGNSA. Trimming pared 5 bases from V and 15 bases from J, leaving 14 bases between. CDR3 size: 12 residues. CDR3 coding DNA: TGTGCCAGCAGCCTAGACGCAGGGGACCTCCACTTT. As protein: CASSLDAGDLHF.

In its sample, this clone was seen a few times. This chain joins TRBV6-5 and TRBJ1-2; D is possibly TRBD1 (6 bases). Trimming pared 8 bases from V and 5 bases from J, leaving 15 bases between. From germline, CDR1 is MNHEY and CDR2 SVGAGI. The CDR3 has 13 amino acids. For the CDR3, the DNA is TGTGCCAGCTGGGACAAAGGCCAATATGGCTACACCTTC. Translation: CASWDKGQYGYTF.

This clone was observed a handful of times. V and J are TRBV5-4 and TRBJ2-1; the D gene is possibly TRBD2 (6 bases). The germline V and J ends were trimmed by 3 bases and 4 bases, with 14 bases remaining between them. This CDR3 contains 15 residues. Germline V CDR1 and CDR2: SGHNT, YYREEE (reference sequence). DNA of the CDR3: TGTGCCAGCAGCTCCCGACTAGTTCAATACAATGAGCAGTTCTTC. Amino acids: CASSSRLVQYNEQFF.

The chain combines TRBV11-2 with TRBJ2-1, with 10 bases fitting TRBD1. There are 15 residues in the CDR3. V trimming: 5 bases; J trimming: 4 bases; junction bases outside the gene matches: 5. Germline V gene sequence: CDR1 SGHAT, CDR2 FQNNGV. CDR3 sequence reads: CASSPRTGGYNEQFF. As DNA, the CDR3 is TGTGCCAGCAGCCCCAGGACAGGGGGTTACAATGAGCAGTTCTTC.

V and J are TRBV7-3 and TRBJ2-5; perhaps TRBD2 as D (5 bases). V lost 5 bases to trimming and J lost 3 bases, with 10 bases between them. Germline V gene data show CDR1 as SGHTA and CDR2 as FQGTGA. The CDR3 has 13 amino acids. CDR3: CASSRGPEETQYF. In DNA form, the CDR3 reads TGTGCCAGCAGCCGAGGGCCCGAAGAGACCCAGTACTTC. The complete variable domain, with remaining parts taken from reference TRBV7-3 and TRBJ2-5, reads GAGVSQTPSNKVTEKGKYVELRCDPISGHTALYWYRQSLGQGPEFLIYFQGTGAADDSGLPNDRFFAVRPEGSVSTLKIQRTERGDSAVYLCASSRGPEETQYFGPGTRLLVL.

The V gene is TRBV4-1, the J gene TRBJ1-2, with TRBD1 matching 7 bases. The CDR3 consists of 14 residues. The germline V gene has CDR1 MGHRA and CDR2 YSYEKL. After removal of 5 bases from V and 6 bases from J, the junction contained 9 bases not matched to a gene. The CDR3 nucleotides read TGCGCCAGCAGCGACACAGGGGCCCGCCATGGCTACACCTTC. This encodes CASSDTGARHGYTF.

This rearrangement joins TRBV29-1 to TRBJ1-4; a weak D match, TRBD1 (6 bases). The V end was cut by 5 bases, the J end by 8 bases, with 15 bases between. Germline assignment: CDR1 SQVTM and CDR2 ANQGSEA. This CDR3 region has 13 residues. The CDR3 region is CSVRAGANEKLFF. CDR3 sequence (DNA): TGCAGCGTTAGGGCAGGGGCAAACGAAAAACTGTTTTTT.

The CDR3 region has the DNA TGCAGTGCTAGGCCCTATTACGAGCAGTACTTC. Amino acids: CSARPYYEQYF. The chain uses TRBV20-1 and TRBJ2-7; D is ambiguous. This CDR3 spans 11 amino acids. The germline V gene has CDR1 DFQATT and CDR2 SNEGSKA (reference sequence). V lost 3 bases to trimming and J lost 4 bases, with 7 bases between them.

The V gene is TRBV30, the J gene TRBJ2-1; 10 bases are a match to TRBD2. Germline CDR1 and CDR2: GTSNPN and SVGIG (reference sequence). Unmatched junction bases numbered 3, after V lost 4 bases and J lost 3 bases. The CDR3 covers 14 residues. The CDR3 nucleotides read TGTGCCTGGACAGGGACTAGCGTCTACAATGAGCAGTTCTTC. This gives the protein CAWTGTSVYNEQFF.

The CDR3 nucleotides read TGTGCCATCAGTGAGGCGCACAGGGGAAGTCTTGGGGCCAACGTCCTGACTTTC. Residues: CAISEAHRGSLGANVLTF. The chain employs TRBV10-3 and TRBJ2-6; 7 nucleotides align to TRBD1. The CDR3 extends over 18 amino acids. V was clipped by 2 bases and J by 3 bases; unmatched bases: 10. Germline CDR1 ENHRY, CDR2 SYGVKD.

This chain joins TRBV7-9 and TRBJ2-5; TRBD1 is a possible D gene (6 bases). This CDR3 comprises 14 residues. Germline CDR1 and CDR2: SEHNR and FQNEAQ (reference sequence). Trimming stripped 2 bases from V and 5 bases from J, with 12 bases between. In DNA, the CDR3 is TGTGCCAGCAGCTTACTTCAGGGGATCGAGACCCAGTACTTC. It is translated as CASSLLQGIETQYF.

For the CDR3, the DNA is TGTGCCAGCAGCTCTAGGACAGGGGGATTTAATTCACCCCTCCACTTT. This encodes CASSSRTGGFNSPLHF. This chain links TRBV13 with TRBJ1-6; 10 nucleotides line up with TRBD1. J gave up 6 bases and V 4 bases, and 6 bases lay outside the gene matches. CDR1 PRHDT and CDR2 FYEKMQ come from the germline V gene (reference sequence). CDR3 length equals 16 residues.

This chain uses TRBV9 with TRBJ2-1, with D possibly TRBD2 on 7 matching bases. Germline CDR1 and CDR2: SGDLS and YYNGEE. This CDR3 spans 15 amino acids. Trimming shortened V by 0 bases and J by 7 bases, and 14 bases separated the two germline ends. The CDR3 region is CASSVGGGSGNEQFF. As DNA, the CDR3 is TGTGCCAGCAGCGTAGGCGGGGGCTCAGGGAATGAGCAGTTCTTC.